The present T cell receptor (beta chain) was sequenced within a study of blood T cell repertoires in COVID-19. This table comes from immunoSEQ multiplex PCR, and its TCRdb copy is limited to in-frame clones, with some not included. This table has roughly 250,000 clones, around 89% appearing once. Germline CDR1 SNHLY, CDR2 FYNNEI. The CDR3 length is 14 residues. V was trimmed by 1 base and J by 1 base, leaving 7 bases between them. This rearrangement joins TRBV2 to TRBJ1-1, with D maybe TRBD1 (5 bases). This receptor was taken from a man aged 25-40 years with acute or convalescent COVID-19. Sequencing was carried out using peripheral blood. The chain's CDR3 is CASSEGQGNTEAFF. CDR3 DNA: TGTGCCAGCAGTGAAGGGCAGGGGAACACTGAAGCTTTCTTT. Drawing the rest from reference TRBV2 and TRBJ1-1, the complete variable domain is EPEVTQTPSHQVTQMGQEVILRCVPISNHLYFYWYRQILGQKVEFLVSFYNNEISEKSEIFDDQFSVERPDGSNFTLKIRSTKLEDSAMYFCASSEGQGNTEAFFGQGTRLTVV.